Listed here is a single T cell receptor beta chain. The antigen is not known. The protocol was immunoSEQ multiplex PCR, while the TCRdb copy is restricted to in-frame clones and leaves out a portion. The sample includes some 25,000 clones, about 81% of them seen just once. These data are taken from a study of PD-1 blockade in classical Hodgkin lymphoma. On the study more broadly: Patients were treated with nivolumab at 3 mg/kg, and this was given intravenously every 2 weeks. Study-wide points: Diversity in CD4+ TCRs, unlike that measured in CD8+ TCRs, had risen significantly by C4D1. Reported baseline diversity: healthy donors highest, relapsed/refractory patients lowest. Complete responders possessed baseline diversity comparable to newly diagnosed patients.

Brentuximab vedotin exposure varied among the patients, all of whom had relapsed after autologous stem cell transplantation. The CDR3 is 15 residues long. CDR1 and CDR2 (germline): LGHNA, YNFKEQ. V dropped 0 bases and J dropped 7 bases, with 12 bases sitting between them. The source is a human donor with classical Hodgkin lymphoma. The material sequenced was peripheral blood mononuclear cells (PBMCs), taken before the second cycle of nivolumab. This sequence joins TRBV4-2 and TRBJ1-4; D is unresolved. The CDR3 DNA reads as TGTGCCAGCAGCCAAGATGGGGTGATCGGTGAAAAACTGTTTTTT. Translating gives CASSQDGVIGEKLFF.